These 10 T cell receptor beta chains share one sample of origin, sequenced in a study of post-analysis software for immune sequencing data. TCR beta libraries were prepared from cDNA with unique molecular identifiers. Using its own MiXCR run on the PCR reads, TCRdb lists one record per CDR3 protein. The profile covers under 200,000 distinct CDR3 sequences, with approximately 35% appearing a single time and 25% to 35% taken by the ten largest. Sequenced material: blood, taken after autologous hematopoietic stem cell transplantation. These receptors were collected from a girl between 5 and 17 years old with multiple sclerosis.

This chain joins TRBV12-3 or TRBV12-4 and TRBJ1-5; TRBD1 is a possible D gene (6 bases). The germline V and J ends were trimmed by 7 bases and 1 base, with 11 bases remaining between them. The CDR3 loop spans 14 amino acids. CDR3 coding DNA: TGTGCCAGCACCACAGGGTTCAGCAATCAGCCCCAGCATTTT. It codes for CASTTGFSNQPQHF.

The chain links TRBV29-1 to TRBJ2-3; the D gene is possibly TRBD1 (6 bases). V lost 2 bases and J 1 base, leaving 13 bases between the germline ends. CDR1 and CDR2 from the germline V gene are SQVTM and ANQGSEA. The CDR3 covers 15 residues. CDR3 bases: TGCAGCGTTGAAAACAGGGTGGTGGGCACAGATACGCAGTATTTT. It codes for CSVENRVVGTDTQYF.

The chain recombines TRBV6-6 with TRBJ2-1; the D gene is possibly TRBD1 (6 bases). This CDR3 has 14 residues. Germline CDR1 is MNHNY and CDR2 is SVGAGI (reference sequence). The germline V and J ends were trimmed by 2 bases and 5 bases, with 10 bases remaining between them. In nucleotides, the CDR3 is TGTGCCAGCAGTTACCCAGCAGGGGACAATGAGCAGTTCTTC. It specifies CASSYPAGDNEQFF.

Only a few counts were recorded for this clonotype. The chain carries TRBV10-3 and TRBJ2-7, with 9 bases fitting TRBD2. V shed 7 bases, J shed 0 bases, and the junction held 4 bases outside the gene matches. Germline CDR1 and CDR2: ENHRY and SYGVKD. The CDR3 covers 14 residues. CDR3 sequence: CAIMRGGNSYEQYF. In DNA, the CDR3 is TGTGCCATCATGCGGGGGGGGAACTCCTACGAGCAGTACTTC.

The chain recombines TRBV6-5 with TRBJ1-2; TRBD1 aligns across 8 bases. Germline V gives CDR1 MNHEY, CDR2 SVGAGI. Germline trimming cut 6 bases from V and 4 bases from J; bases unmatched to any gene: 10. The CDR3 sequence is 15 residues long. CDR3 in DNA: TGTGCCAGCAGGCGACAGGGGCAGTCTAGCTATGGCTACACCTTC. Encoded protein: CASRRQGQSSYGYTF.

Here the CDR3 reads CASSLPQIAGVPYNEQFF. For the CDR3, the DNA is TGTGCCAGCAGCTTACCCCAGATAGCGGGAGTCCCCTACAATGAGCAGTTCTTC. The chain links TRBV7-9 to TRBJ2-1; the match to TRBD2 covers 9 bases. The trim removed 2 bases at V and 2 bases at J, leaving 10 bases unmatched. Germline assignment: CDR1 SEHNR and CDR2 FQNEAQ (reference sequence). This CDR3 has 18 amino acids.

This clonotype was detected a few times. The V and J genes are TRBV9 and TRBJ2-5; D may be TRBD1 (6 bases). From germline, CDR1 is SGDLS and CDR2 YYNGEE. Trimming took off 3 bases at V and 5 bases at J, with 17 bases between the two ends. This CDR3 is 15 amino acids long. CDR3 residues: CASSATGTLWETQYF. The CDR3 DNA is TGTGCCAGCAGCGCGACCGGGACACTGTGGGAGACCCAGTACTTC.

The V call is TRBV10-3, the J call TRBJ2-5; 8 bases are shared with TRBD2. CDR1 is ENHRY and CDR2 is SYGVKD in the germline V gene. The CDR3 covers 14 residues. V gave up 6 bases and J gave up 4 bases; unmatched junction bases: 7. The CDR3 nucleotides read TGTGCCATCAGCCCAGCGGGAGCGCTAGAGACCCAGTACTTC. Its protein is CAISPAGALETQYF.

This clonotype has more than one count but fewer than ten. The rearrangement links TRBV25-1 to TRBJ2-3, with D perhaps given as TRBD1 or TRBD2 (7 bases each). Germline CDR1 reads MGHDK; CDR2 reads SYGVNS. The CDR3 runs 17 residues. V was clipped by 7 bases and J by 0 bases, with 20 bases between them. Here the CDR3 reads CASKEGGGGFSTDTQYF. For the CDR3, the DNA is TGTGCCAGCAAAGAGGGGGGAGGGGGCTTTAGCACAGATACGCAGTATTTT. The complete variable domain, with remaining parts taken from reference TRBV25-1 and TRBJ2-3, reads EADIYQTPRYLVIGTGKKITLECSQTMGHDKMYWYQQDPGMELHLIHYSYGVNSTEKGDLSSESTVSRIRTEHFPLTLESARPSHTSQYLCASKEGGGGFSTDTQYFGPGTRLTVL.

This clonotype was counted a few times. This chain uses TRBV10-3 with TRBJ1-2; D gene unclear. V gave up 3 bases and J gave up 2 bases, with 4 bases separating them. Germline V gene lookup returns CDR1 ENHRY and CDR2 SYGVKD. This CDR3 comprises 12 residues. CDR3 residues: CAISDGNYGYTF. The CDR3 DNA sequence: TGTGCCATCAGTGACGGGAACTATGGCTACACCTTC.